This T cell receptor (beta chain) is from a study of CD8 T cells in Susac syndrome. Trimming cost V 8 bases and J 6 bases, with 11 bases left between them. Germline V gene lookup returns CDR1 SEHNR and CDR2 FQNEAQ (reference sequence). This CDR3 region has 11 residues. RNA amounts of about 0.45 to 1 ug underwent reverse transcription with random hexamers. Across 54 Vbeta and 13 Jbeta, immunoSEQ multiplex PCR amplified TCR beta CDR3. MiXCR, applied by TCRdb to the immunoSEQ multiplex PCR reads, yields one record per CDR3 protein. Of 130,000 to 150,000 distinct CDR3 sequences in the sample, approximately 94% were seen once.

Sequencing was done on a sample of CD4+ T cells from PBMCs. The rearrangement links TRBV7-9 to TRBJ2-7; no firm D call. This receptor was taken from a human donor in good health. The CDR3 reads CASGRAGEQYF. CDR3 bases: TGTGCCAGCGGACGAGCTGGCGAGCAGTACTTC. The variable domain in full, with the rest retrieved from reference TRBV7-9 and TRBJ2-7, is DTGVSQNPRHKITKRGQNVTFRCDPISEHNRLYWYRQTLGQGPEFLTYFQNEAQLEKSRLLSDRFSAERPKGSFSTLEIQRTEQGDSAMYLCASGRAGEQYFGPGTRLTVT.